This T cell receptor beta chain was recovered during a study of blood T cells in healthy people across ages. General study points: Diversity of TCR beta per million T cells declined in a roughly linear way with age.

With respect to this clonotype: Its antigen remains unknown.

Primed by a sample-barcoded 5' primer and a J-beta primer mix, a second PCR proceeded for 7 to 11 cycles. In TCRdb, the 5' RACE reads were re-called with MiXCR into one record per CDR3 protein. The repertoire includes approximately 1.5 million distinct CDR3 sequences, roughly 32% of them detected once, and roughly 10% sits in the top ten. The CDR3 covers 15 residues. Trimming pared 3 bases from V and 1 base from J, leaving 11 bases between. The specimen was blood. The clonotype was recovered from a woman in her 30s in good health. The chain couples TRBV12-3 or TRBV12-4 to TRBJ2-3; TRBD2 might be the D (6 bases). CDR3 region: CASSFRRGRTDTQYF. CDR3 nucleotide sequence: TGTGCCAGCAGTTTCCGGAGGGGCCGCACAGATACGCAGTATTTT.